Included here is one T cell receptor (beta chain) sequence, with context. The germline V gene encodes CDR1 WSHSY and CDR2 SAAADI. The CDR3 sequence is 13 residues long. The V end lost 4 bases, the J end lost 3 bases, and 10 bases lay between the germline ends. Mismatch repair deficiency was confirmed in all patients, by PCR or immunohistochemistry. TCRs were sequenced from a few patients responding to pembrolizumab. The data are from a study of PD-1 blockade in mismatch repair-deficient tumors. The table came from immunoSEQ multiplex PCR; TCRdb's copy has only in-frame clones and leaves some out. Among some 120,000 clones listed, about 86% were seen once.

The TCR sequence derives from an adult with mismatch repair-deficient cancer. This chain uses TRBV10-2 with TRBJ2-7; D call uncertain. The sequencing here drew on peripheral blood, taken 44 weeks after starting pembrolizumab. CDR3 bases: TGCGCCAGCAGTGGGACGGAAGGCTACGAGCAGTACTTC. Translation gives CASSGTEGYEQYF.